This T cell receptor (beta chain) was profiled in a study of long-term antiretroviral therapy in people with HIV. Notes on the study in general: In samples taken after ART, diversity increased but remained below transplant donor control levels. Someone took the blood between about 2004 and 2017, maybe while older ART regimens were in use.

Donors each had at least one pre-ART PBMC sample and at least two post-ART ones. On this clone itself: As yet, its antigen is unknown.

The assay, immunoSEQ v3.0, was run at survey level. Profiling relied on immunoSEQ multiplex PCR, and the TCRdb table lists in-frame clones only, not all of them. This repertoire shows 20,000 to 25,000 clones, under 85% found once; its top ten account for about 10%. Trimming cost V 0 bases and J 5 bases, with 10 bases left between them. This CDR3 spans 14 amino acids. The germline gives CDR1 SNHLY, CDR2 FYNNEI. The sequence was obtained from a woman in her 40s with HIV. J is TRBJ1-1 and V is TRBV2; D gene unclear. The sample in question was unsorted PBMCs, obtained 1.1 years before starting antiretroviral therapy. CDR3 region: CASSEAMRGTEAFF. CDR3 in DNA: TGTGCCAGCAGTGAAGCGATGAGAGGTACTGAAGCTTTCTTT.